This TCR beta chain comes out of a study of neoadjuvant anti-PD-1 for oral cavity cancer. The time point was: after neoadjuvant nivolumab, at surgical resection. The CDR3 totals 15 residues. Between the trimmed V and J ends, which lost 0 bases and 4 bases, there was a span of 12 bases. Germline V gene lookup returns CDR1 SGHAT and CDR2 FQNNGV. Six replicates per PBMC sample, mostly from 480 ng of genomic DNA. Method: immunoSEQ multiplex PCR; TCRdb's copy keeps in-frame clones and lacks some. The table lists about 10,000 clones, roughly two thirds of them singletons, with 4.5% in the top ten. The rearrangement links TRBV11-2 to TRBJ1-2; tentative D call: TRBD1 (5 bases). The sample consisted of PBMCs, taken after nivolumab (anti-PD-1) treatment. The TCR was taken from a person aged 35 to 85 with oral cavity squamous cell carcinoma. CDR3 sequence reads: CASSLDMAGFYGYTF. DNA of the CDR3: TGTGCCAGCAGCTTAGATATGGCAGGGTTCTATGGCTACACCTTC. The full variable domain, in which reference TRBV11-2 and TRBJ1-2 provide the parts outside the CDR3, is EAGVAQSPRYKIIEKRQSVAFWCNPISGHATLYWYQQILGQGPKLLIQFQNNGVVDDSQLPKDRFSAERLKGVDSTLKIQPAKLEDSAVYLCASSLDMAGFYGYTFGSGTRLTVV.